Below are 19 T cell receptor beta chains sequenced from a single sample in a study of HIV-infected patients and healthy controls (dated by TCRdb to the mid-2010s). Follow-up blood from HIV-infected patients was collected roughly three months, about 14 weeks, after antiretroviral therapy began. Whole blood was used without fractionating the cells, so the repertoire represented all peripheral T cells without sorting. The method was 5' RACE. For sequencing, an Illumina MiSeq was employed. 500 ng RNA was reverse transcribed with SuperScript III using primers against the alpha and beta constant regions. Separate alpha and beta chain libraries were made by chain-specific third strand synthesis with multiplexing indices. TCRdb's own reprocessing of the public reads used fastp at Q25 and MiXCR and kept productive beta chains. Duplicate CDR3 protein sequences are folded into a single record with the most common DNA and genes. This sample is represented by about 6,500 distinct CDR3 sequences; 7.4% of them were singletons. Jointly, the top ten make up 15% to 20% of the sample.

Specimen: blood, collected during antiretroviral therapy. The receptor source for this set is an adult with HIV infection.

This clonotype appeared many times. The V and J genes are TRBV6-1 and TRBJ2-2, with D tentatively TRBD1 (6 bases). The CDR3 runs to 15 residues. Trimming cost V 8 bases and J 2 bases, with 15 bases left between them. Germline V lookup: CDR1 MNHNS, CDR2 SASEGT. CDR3: CASLDPGHNTGELFF. DNA of the CDR3: TGTGCCAGCTTGGACCCGGGACATAACACCGGGGAGCTGTTTTTT.

The V gene is TRBV6-5, the J gene TRBJ2-7; 12 bases are a match to TRBD2. The CDR3 length is 16 residues. V gave up 0 bases and J gave up 0 bases; unmatched junction bases: 0. Germline values: CDR1 MNHEY, CDR2 SVGAGI. The CDR3 is CASSYSTSGSSYEQYF. In DNA, the CDR3 is TGTGCCAGCAGTTACTCGACTAGCGGGAGCTCCTACGAGCAGTACTTC.

By share of the sample, this clonotype is medium-sized. This sequence joins TRBV7-9 and TRBJ1-1; perhaps TRBD1 as D (6 bases). Germline loops: CDR1 SEHNR, CDR2 FQNEAQ (reference sequence). With 5 bases removed from V and 4 bases from J, the gap between germline ends came to 23 bases. The CDR3 spans 17 residues. DNA of the CDR3: TGTGCCAGCAGCCCCCCCGGGGGGCGGGTTGGTGGCACTGAAGCTTTCTTT. This gives the protein CASSPPGGRVGGTEAFF.

This clonotype is medium-sized. CDR3 in DNA: TGTGCCAGCAGGCCCAGTGGGCTAGCGGGGGATACGCAGTATTTT. This sequence encodes CASRPSGLAGDTQYF. The V gene is TRBV2, the J gene TRBJ2-3; TRBD2 matches at 9 bases. The CDR3 has 15 residues. CDR1 is SNHLY and CDR2 is FYNNEI in the germline V gene. The V and J ends lost 6 bases and 6 bases, in that order; junction bases with no gene match: 10.

This clonotype is medium-sized. This sequence joins TRBV27 and TRBJ2-2, with D uncertain. Germline V gene sequence: CDR1 MNHEY, CDR2 SMNVEV (reference sequence). V was cut by 6 bases and J by 8 bases, with 7 bases left in between. The CDR3 sequence is 11 residues long. This CDR3 reads CASRVGGELFF. The CDR3 DNA follows: TGTGCCAGCAGAGTAGGGGGGGAGCTGTTTTTT.

This clonotype was observed many times. This sequence joins TRBV12-3 or TRBV12-4 and TRBJ1-1, with D unclear. Between the trimmed V and J ends, which lost 6 bases and 5 bases, there was a span of 13 bases. The CDR3 has 13 residues. CDR3 bases: TGTGCCAGCAGCTACTCCCCCGGTACTGAAGCTTTCTTT. Protein product: CASSYSPGTEAFF.

This clonotype was seen many times. The DNA of the CDR3 is TGCGCCAGCAGCTCGAGCGGGGGGGCCTACGAGCAGTACTTC. Translation gives CASSSSGGAYEQYF. This rearrangement joins TRBV5-1 to TRBJ2-7, with 10 bases that match TRBD2. The CDR3 sequence is 14 residues long. V was clipped by 3 bases and J by 2 bases; unmatched bases: 2. CDR1 is SGHRS, CDR2 YFSETQ, per germline.

V gene TRBV2 combines with J gene TRBJ1-4; D gene ambiguous. CDR3 length: 17 residues. Germline CDR1 reads SNHLY; CDR2 reads FYNNEI. V was trimmed by 1 base and J by 0 bases, leaving 12 bases between them. CDR3 nucleotide sequence: TGTGCCAGCAGTGAAGAGGTACATTTCGCAACTAATGAAAAACTGTTTTTT. Amino acids: CASSEEVHFATNEKLFF.

The chain has TRBV28 and TRBJ2-1, with TRBD2 matching over 9 bases. This CDR3 region has 15 residues. Germline V lookup: CDR1 MDHEN, CDR2 SYDVKM. Trimming at V came to 6 bases and at J to 6 bases, leaving 9 bases not matched to a gene. CDR3 sequence (DNA): TGTGCCAGCAGGCCTAGGGCTAGCGGGGTCAATGAGCAGTTCTTC. It yields the protein CASRPRASGVNEQFF.

This clonotype was counted a few times. The chain has TRBV27 and TRBJ2-7; 7 bases fit TRBD1. This CDR3 comprises 15 residues. The junction had 12 bases not matched to a gene; V was cut back by 5 bases and J by 5 bases. Looked up from germline, CDR1 is MNHEY and CDR2 is SMNVEV (reference sequence). This CDR3 reads CASSPMSRGLDEQYF. The CDR3 DNA follows: TGTGCCAGCAGTCCAATGTCTAGGGGGCTGGACGAGCAGTACTTC.

Sample share makes this clonotype medium-sized. This rearrangement joins TRBV4-1 to TRBJ2-7; D gene uncertain. CDR1 is MGHRA and CDR2 is YSYEKL in the germline V gene. V dropped 1 base and J dropped 6 bases, with 13 bases sitting between them. The CDR3 sequence is 14 residues long. The CDR3 reads CASSQGLGSSEQYF. The CDR3 DNA reads as TGCGCCAGCAGCCAAGGATTGGGTAGCAGCGAGCAGTACTTC.

This clonotype was observed many times. The rearrangement uses TRBV6-1 and TRBJ2-7; 8 nucleotides agree with TRBD1. From germline, CDR1 is MNHNS and CDR2 SASEGT. The CDR3 loop spans 15 amino acids. V lost 1 base to trimming and J lost 2 bases; unmatched junction nucleotides: 4. The DNA of the CDR3 is TGTGCCAGCAGTGAAGAAGGACAGGGAACCTACGAGCAGTACTTC. This gives the protein CASSEEGQGTYEQYF.

Comments on this clonotype: A single base separates this from a much larger clone, so it may be a read error. CDR3 DNA sequence: TGTGCCACCAGTGTACAGCCAAATCAGCCCCAGCATTTT. Translating gives CATSVQPNQPQHF. The gene calls are TRBV24-1 and TRBJ1-5; D is undetermined. V dropped 5 bases and J dropped 4 bases, with 8 bases sitting between them. Germline V lookup: CDR1 KGHDR, CDR2 SFDVKD. The CDR3 length is 13 residues.

This clonotype is medium-sized (0.01 to 0.1%) in the sample. The chain links TRBV29-1 to TRBJ2-7; D tentatively reads TRBD1 or TRBD2 (6 bases each). Between the trimmed V and J ends, which lost 0 bases and 4 bases, there was a span of 13 bases. CDR3 size: 14 residues. Germline V lookup: CDR1 SQVTM, CDR2 ANQGSEA. The DNA for the CDR3 is TGCAGCGTTGAAGATGCACAGGGAGGATACGAGCAGTACTTC. It specifies CSVEDAQGGYEQYF.

This clonotype occurred many times. The V and J genes are TRBV6-1 and TRBJ1-2; 10 nucleotides align to TRBD1. With V trimmed by 0 bases and J by 8 bases, 6 bases remained unmatched. The CDR3 has 15 amino acids. Germline assignment: CDR1 MNHNS and CDR2 SASEGT. In DNA, the CDR3 is TGTGCCAGCAGTGAAGCGGGGACAGGGGTCAGGGGCTACACCTTC. Residues: CASSEAGTGVRGYTF.

This chain uses TRBV28 with TRBJ2-7, with 8 positions matching TRBD1. This CDR3 has 15 residues. The V gene's germline CDR1 is MDHEN and CDR2 SYDVKM. Trimming cost V 4 bases and J 3 bases; bases outside gene matches: 8. The CDR3 reads CASSSPPDRGYEQYF. Here the CDR3 DNA reads TGTGCCAGCAGTTCCCCTCCCGACAGGGGCTACGAGCAGTACTTC. The full variable domain, with the rest looked up from reference TRBV28 and TRBJ2-7, is DVKVTQSSRYLVKRTGEKVFLECVQDMDHENMFWYRQDPGLGLRLIYFSYDVKMKEKGDIPEGYSVSREKKERFSLILESASTNQTSMYLCASSSPPDRGYEQYFGPGTRLTVT.

Only a few counts were recorded for this clonotype. V and J are TRBV28 and TRBJ2-3; D gene ambiguous. Per germline, CDR1 MDHEN and CDR2 SYDVKM. This CDR3 has 15 residues. Trimming removed 4 bases at V and 1 base at J, with 12 bases between. The CDR3 sequence: CASSSSDERTDTQYF. Written as DNA, the CDR3 is TGTGCCAGCAGTTCCTCAGATGAACGCACAGATACGCAGTATTTT.

This clonotype was detected many times. The chain uses TRBV30 and TRBJ2-5, with D possibly TRBD1 on 6 matching bases. The CDR3 covers 15 residues. Trimming pared 1 base from V and 0 bases from J, leaving 12 bases between. CDR1 GTSNPN and CDR2 SVGIG come from the germline V gene (reference sequence). CDR3 loop: CAWSGSGTNQETQYF. The CDR3 DNA reads TGTGCCTGGAGTGGTTCCGGGACAAACCAAGAGACCCAGTACTTC.

Judged by abundance, this clonotype is medium-sized. The genes are TRBV29-1 and TRBJ2-1, with TRBD2 identical over 9 bases. Germline V gene data show CDR1 as SQVTM and CDR2 as ANQGSEA. V lost 0 bases to trimming and J lost 5 bases; unmatched junction nucleotides: 5. This CDR3 is built from 15 residues. The CDR3 sequence is CSVEDWTSANNEQFF. CDR3 nucleotide sequence: TGCAGCGTTGAAGATTGGACTAGCGCCAACAATGAGCAGTTCTTC.